Listed here are 14 T cell receptor beta chains from one sample, sequenced in a study of CD8+CD57+ T cells in acquired aplastic anemia (dated by TCRdb to 2016 to 2019). The data were produced on an Illumina HiSeq 2000. Genomic DNA was used as template for profiling of TCR beta VDJ combinations and CDR3 sequences. In-frame beta chains were kept once TCRdb had trimmed the public reads at Q25 with fastp and called clones with MiXCR. Entries that share a CDR3 protein sequence are merged under the most common genes and DNA. The sample has some 140,000 distinct CDR3 sequences on record, roughly two fifths of them singletons. Jointly, the top ten make up 8% to 8.5% of the sample. Sequenced: sorted CD4+, CD8+, or CD8+CD57+ T cells (not recorded which) from PBMCs. The receptors derive from a human donor in good health, serving as a control.

This clonotype was seen repeatedly, ten times or more. It may be a read error: a sequence one base away is much more abundant. The chain joins TRBV2 to TRBJ2-3; D unresolved. This CDR3 comprises 12 residues. Germline V lookup: CDR1 SNHLY, CDR2 FYNNEI. V was trimmed by 8 bases and J by 7 bases, leaving 13 bases between them. Here the CDR3 reads CASRIGSNTQYF. CDR3 sequence (DNA): TGTGCCAGCCGTATAGGCTCCAATACGCAGTATTTT.

This clonotype was picked up many times. The rearrangement uses TRBV12-3 or TRBV12-4 and TRBJ1-3, with 9 bases that match TRBD1. V shed 2 bases, J shed 8 bases, and the junction held 10 bases outside the gene matches. The CDR3 sequence is 16 residues long. CDR3 region: CASSLRGQGFRYTIYF. CDR3 bases: TGTGCCAGCAGTTTAAGGGGACAGGGCTTTCGTTACACCATATATTTT.

There are many counts of this clonotype. The chain employs TRBV28 and TRBJ2-5; D not resolved. The germline V and J ends were trimmed by 2 bases and 5 bases, with 12 bases remaining between them. In germline, CDR1 is MDHEN, CDR2 SYDVKM. CDR3 size: 14 residues. Written as DNA, the CDR3 is TGTGCCAGCAGTTTAGGTGGGGTTAGGGAGACCCAGTACTTC. Its translation is CASSLGGVRETQYF.

This clonotype was seen at least ten times. V gene TRBV4-2 combines with J gene TRBJ2-3; 9 bases agree with TRBD1. CDR3 length: 16 amino acids. The ends lost 0 bases at V and 5 bases at J; junction bases unmatched: 6. CDR1 and CDR2 (germline): LGHNA, YNFKEQ. As DNA, the CDR3 is TGTGCCAGCAGCCAAGAGTGGGGGACAGGGCTAGATACGCAGTATTTT. Translating it yields CASSQEWGTGLDTQYF.

This clonotype was detected only once. The chain uses TRBV20-1 and TRBJ1-6, with 8 bases fitting TRBD1. The CDR3 length is 14 residues. Losses at the gene ends were 6 bases for V and 10 bases for J; bases not matched to a gene: 11. Germline V gene data show CDR1 as DFQATT and CDR2 as SNEGSKA (reference sequence). CDR3 bases: TGCAGTGCCCTACGACAGGGGCCTGGGTCACCCCTCCACTTT. Translating gives CSALRQGPGSPLHF.

This clonotype was detected ten times or more. The J gene is TRBJ2-1, the V gene TRBV6-1; D is undetermined. The ends were cut back, 8 bases at V and 7 bases at J, with 6 bases in the middle. CDR1 and CDR2 (germline): MNHNS, SASEGT. The CDR3 extends over 10 amino acids. CDR3 nucleotides: TGTGCCAGCGTATGGAATGAGCAGTTCTTC. As protein: CASVWNEQFF.

J is TRBJ2-5 and V is TRBV14; 9 bases are shared with TRBD2. V lost 2 bases to trimming and J lost 1 base; unmatched junction nucleotides: 11. The CDR3 loop spans 18 amino acids. Germline lookup yields CDR1 SGHDN and CDR2 FVKESK. The CDR3 reads CASSQIRSGGLLQETQYF. The CDR3 nucleotides are TGTGCCAGCAGCCAAATCCGTAGCGGGGGATTACTCCAAGAGACCCAGTACTTC.

The table lists this clonotype with many counts. The chain is built from TRBV5-1 and TRBJ2-4; D is undetermined. Germline V lookup: CDR1 SGHRS, CDR2 YFSETQ. V shed 3 bases and J shed 5 bases, with 9 bases lying between them. The CDR3 loop spans 13 amino acids. The CDR3 DNA is TGCGCCAGCAGCTGGACCACCCAAAACATTCAGTACTTC. Amino acid sequence: CASSWTTQNIQYF.

The J gene is TRBJ1-1, the V gene TRBV19; TRBD1 matches 7 bases. The CDR3 is 11 residues long. From germline, CDR1 is LNHDA and CDR2 SQIVND (reference sequence). V trimming: 5 bases; J trimming: 8 bases; junction bases outside the gene matches: 2. The CDR3 protein is CASSVGQEAFF. For the CDR3, the DNA is TGTGCCAGTAGTGTGGGACAGGAAGCTTTCTTT.

This clonotype was counted at least ten times. CDR3 in amino acids: CASSELDSYNEQFF. CDR3 in DNA: TGTGCCAGCAGTGAATTGGACAGTTACAATGAGCAGTTCTTC. The chain is built from TRBV25-1 and TRBJ2-1; perhaps TRBD1 as D (6 bases). The CDR3 is made up of 14 amino acids. The V and J ends lost 1 base and 4 bases respectively, with 8 bases between them. Germline assignment: CDR1 MGHDK and CDR2 SYGVNS.

There are many counts of this clonotype. A read error may explain this, as a much larger clone is one base away. The rearrangement uses TRBV24-1 and TRBJ1-6, with D possibly matching TRBD1 (5 bases). CDR3 length: 15 residues. V lost 4 bases to trimming and J lost 4 bases, with 10 bases between them. Germline V gene sequence: CDR1 KGHDR, CDR2 SFDVKD. CDR3 DNA: TGTGCCACCAGTGAGGGCAGGGAATATAATTCACCCCTCCACTTT. Translation: CATSEGREYNSPLHF.

The chain recombines TRBV29-1 with TRBJ1-2; D call uncertain. This CDR3 contains 15 residues. V shed 7 bases and J shed 0 bases, with 18 bases lying between them. CDR1 is SQVTM and CDR2 is ANQGSEA in the germline V gene. The CDR3 loop is CSAQGESDPNYGYTF. The CDR3 DNA follows: TGCAGCGCACAAGGAGAGTCCGATCCTAACTATGGCTACACCTTC.

The rearrangement uses TRBV10-1 and TRBJ2-7; TRBD1 agrees at 9 bases. J was trimmed by 2 bases and V by 0 bases; bases with no gene match: 5. Looked up from germline, CDR1 is WNHNN and CDR2 is SYGVQD (reference sequence). This CDR3 is 16 amino acids long. CDR3: CASSESRTGVAYEQYF. The CDR3 DNA sequence: TGCGCCAGCAGTGAGTCCAGGACAGGGGTAGCCTACGAGCAGTACTTC.

CDR3 amino acids: CASSLDRGETQYF. In DNA, the CDR3 is TGTGCCAGCAGCTTAGATCGGGGGGAGACCCAGTACTTC. The V call is TRBV11-2, the J call TRBJ2-5, with a possible D match to TRBD2 (6 bases). Trimming cost V 0 bases and J 5 bases, with 7 bases left between them. Per the germline V gene, CDR1 is SGHAT and CDR2 is FQNNGV. CDR3 size: 13 residues.